These T cell receptor beta chains were read from a single sample in a study of T cell changes during pregnancy in multiple sclerosis. Profiling relied on immunoSEQ multiplex PCR, and the TCRdb table lists in-frame clones only, not all of them. This repertoire shows approximately 90,000 clones, approximately 90% found once; its top ten account for about 0.95%. The source material was peripheral blood, sampled before pregnancy. All receptors derive from a female donor with multiple sclerosis, enrolled in a pregnancy study. The CDR3 runs from the conserved cysteine through the conserved F or W. A row's size may be missing; if present it is once, few, many or a size class.

V,size,CDR3
TRBV19,NA,CASSRQGSSYEQYF
TRBV5-4,NA,CASSSRYREGTEAFF
TRBV20-1,few,CSARQGTEAFF
TRBV9,NA,CASSERGDRNQPQHF
TRBV11-3,NA,CASSLDLTTEQFF
TRBV7-9,few,CASSLGQSTLNTEAFF
TRBV7-2,NA,CASSLGTGASRGSPLHF
TRBV2,NA,CASSSGANYGYTF
TRBV5-3,NA,CARSPSPGGLTYEQYF
TRBV5-4,NA,CASSLPSPSYEQYF
TRBV5-4,NA,CASSLNRRGETQYF
TRBV5-1,NA,CASSLGDRDYEQYF
TRBV7-3,NA,CASSACRQAAIPTSGNTIYF
TRBV5-1,NA,CASSLGGTGGRGTEAFF
TRBV6-1,NA,CASSEGTGAEKLFF
TRBV30,NA,CAWSRTDGAFGDYGYTF
TRBV28,NA,CASSFAAGDSTEAFF
TRBV15,NA,CATRALSYNEQFF
TRBV7-6,once,CASSLGLTGDTEAFF
TRBV12-5,once,CASGLVSRGIGSPLHF
TRBV27,NA,CASRGTAYNSPLHF
TRBV27,NA,CASSPRGRATGELFF
TRBV2,NA,CASTLERDSPYEQYF
TRBV18,NA,CASSPSQGAGSGANVLTF
TRBV9,NA,CASSPRGVLYGYTF
TRBV4-1,NA,CASSQPNRGKGYGYTF
TRBV7-3,NA,CASSQTSGEQFF
TRBV6-4,NA,CASSEGPAGSNYGYTF
TRBV19,few,CASKGQGSNTEAFF
TRBV6-6,NA,CASSYSEGTTEAFF
TRBV5-1,NA,CASMGGVGQGQETQYF
TRBV5-3,NA,CARSPEDYRGGRNTIYF
TRBV7-6,NA,CASGGRAGQGGKNEKLFF
TRBV28,once,CASTLGDRDREKLFF
TRBV5-1,NA,CASSSDNRWNEQFF
TRBV18,once,CASSPPGKRTEAFF
TRBV11-2,NA,CARTMAGYPTYEQYF
TRBV5-4,NA,CASSLGGSSYEQYF
TRBV9,NA,CASSPSGLYEQYF
TRBV6-1,NA,CASKQVNSYNSPLHF
TRBV30,NA,CAGSRVWRNTEAFF
TRBV19,NA,CASTKGADTGELFF
TRBV5-5,NA,CASSPDSWGMNTEAFF
TRBV27,NA,CASYSGNSPLHF
TRBV6-1,NA,CASRARQGGNQPQHF
TRBV19,once,CASSTLPTGGRTGELFF
TRBV19,NA,CASKSGGRDYGYTF
TRBV10-3,NA,CAISDLSDQETQYF
TRBV25-1,NA,CASSATGAVGGYTF
TRBV18,NA,CASSPPKRPYEQYF
TRBV6-6,once,CASSYGQGMEPQHF
TRBV7-2,NA,CASSFSGRGGEKLFF
TRBV19,NA,CASSEWVGAGAYGYTF
TRBV6-4,NA,CASSPAGSGSVNEQFF